Presented here are 11 T cell receptor beta chains from one specimen sequenced in a study of blood T cell repertoires in COVID-19. Only in-frame clones appear in the TCRdb table, and some are missing; sequencing was by immunoSEQ multiplex PCR. The sample shows under 250,000 clones, around four fifths of them seen only once. Sequences were obtained from PBMCs or T cells enriched from blood (not recorded which). Receptors were obtained from a woman aged 50 to 65 who had been exposed to COVID-19.

The chain joins TRBV11-2 to TRBJ2-7, with a possible D match to TRBD2 (6 bases). V lost 6 bases and J lost 6, with 15 bases in between. CDR3 length: 13 amino acids. CDR1 and CDR2 (germline): SGHAT, FQNNGV. The CDR3 sequence is CASRWRAYPEQYF. For the CDR3, the DNA is TGTGCCAGCAGGTGGAGGGCTTACCCCGAGCAGTACTTC.

The count of this clone is one. V gene TRBV28 combines with J gene TRBJ1-2; possible D gene TRBD1, 5 bases. This CDR3 comprises 14 residues. Trimming removed 5 bases from V and 8 bases from J, with 18 bases in between. The germline gives CDR1 MDHEN, CDR2 SYDVKM. The CDR3 sequence: CASSTSSGFGGYTF. The DNA of the CDR3 is TGTGCCAGCAGTACCTCTTCAGGGTTTGGAGGCTACACCTTC.

The chain uses TRBV27 and TRBJ1-2, with 7 bases that match TRBD1. V shed 3 bases and J 8 bases; nucleotides not matched to a gene: 6. Germline CDR1 MNHEY, CDR2 SMNVEV (reference sequence). This CDR3 spans 13 amino acids. The CDR3 nucleotides are TGTGCCAGCAGTTTCCGACAGGGCGGAGGCTACACCTTC. The encoded protein is CASSFRQGGGYTF.

The rearrangement uses TRBV5-5 and TRBJ1-4; D is possibly TRBD1 (5 bases). There are 13 residues in the CDR3. Trimming removed 1 base from V and 8 bases from J, with 9 bases in between. Germline V gene lookup returns CDR1 SGHKS and CDR2 YYEKEE (reference sequence). Here the CDR3 reads CASSLRGAEKLFF. The CDR3 DNA sequence: TGTGCCAGCAGCTTGAGGGGTGCCGAAAAACTGTTTTTT.

The V and J genes are TRBV19 and TRBJ1-5; TRBD1 agrees at 7 bases. V shed 8 bases and J 5 bases; nucleotides not matched to a gene: 6. Germline CDR1 and CDR2: LNHDA and SQIVND (reference sequence). The CDR3 loop spans 13 amino acids. For the CDR3, the DNA is TGTGCCAGTCAAAGGGGGCTGCATCAGCCCCAGCATTTT. This codes for CASQRGLHQPQHF.

The chain links TRBV19 to TRBJ2-3, with D perhaps TRBD2 (6 bases). V was shortened by 1 base and J by 5 bases, with 10 bases between the two germline ends. This CDR3 has 14 residues. CDR1 and CDR2 (germline): LNHDA, SQIVND (reference sequence). The CDR3 loop is CASSIAGVGDTQYF. The CDR3 DNA is TGTGCCAGTAGTATAGCGGGGGTCGGAGATACGCAGTATTTT.

This clone appeared a single time. The rearrangement uses TRBV28 and TRBJ1-6; D might be TRBD1 (6 bases). The CDR3 sequence is 15 residues long. Germline-derived CDR1 and CDR2 are MDHEN and SYDVKM. Trimming took 8 bases from V and 7 from J, leaving 18 bases between them. The DNA for the CDR3 is TGTGCCAGCGGCGCCCCCGGGACATACAATTCACCCCTCCACTTT. Its protein product is CASGAPGTYNSPLHF.

The chain combines TRBV30 with TRBJ1-1, with D maybe TRBD1 (5 bases). Germline CDR1 is GTSNPN and CDR2 is SVGIG (reference sequence). The V gene lost 6 bases and the J gene lost 10 bases, with 18 bases spanning the gap. This CDR3 has 12 amino acids. DNA for the CDR3: TGTGCCTGCCCATCTACAGGCCGGAGAGCTTTCTTT. Protein: CACPSTGRRAFF. The full variable domain, with the rest looked up from reference TRBV30 and TRBJ1-1, is SQTIHQWPATLVQPVGSPLSLECTVEGTSNPNLYWYRQAAGRGLQLLFYSVGIGQISSEVPQNLSASRPQDRQFILSSKKLLLSDSGFYLCACPSTGRRAFFGQGTRLTVV.

This chain joins TRBV29-1 and TRBJ1-1; D unresolved. Trimming took 8 bases from V and 5 from J, leaving 15 bases between them. This CDR3 spans 12 amino acids. Germline loops: CDR1 SQVTM, CDR2 ANQGSEA. CDR3 nucleotides: TGCAGCACCGAACGGGGAGGGACTGAAGCTTTCTTT. This translates into CSTERGGTEAFF.

This chain connects TRBV24-1 to TRBJ2-5; maybe TRBD2 (6 bases). Trimming took off 10 bases at V and 2 bases at J, with 13 bases between the two ends. Germline V gene sequence: CDR1 KGHDR, CDR2 SFDVKD. The CDR3 consists of 13 residues. CDR3 sequence: CATGGKGQETQYF. CDR3 nucleotide sequence: TGTGCCACGGGGGGTAAGGGTCAAGAGACCCAGTACTTC.

The rearrangement joins TRBV5-1 to TRBJ1-4; weak D call: TRBD1 (6 bases). Trimming stripped 0 bases from V and 8 bases from J, with 14 bases between. Per the germline V gene, CDR1 is SGHRS and CDR2 is YFSETQ. There are 15 residues in the CDR3. CDR3 sequence reads: CASSLGRPRGEKLFF. The CDR3 coding sequence is TGCGCCAGCAGCTTGGGCCGGCCGAGGGGGGAAAAACTGTTTTTT.